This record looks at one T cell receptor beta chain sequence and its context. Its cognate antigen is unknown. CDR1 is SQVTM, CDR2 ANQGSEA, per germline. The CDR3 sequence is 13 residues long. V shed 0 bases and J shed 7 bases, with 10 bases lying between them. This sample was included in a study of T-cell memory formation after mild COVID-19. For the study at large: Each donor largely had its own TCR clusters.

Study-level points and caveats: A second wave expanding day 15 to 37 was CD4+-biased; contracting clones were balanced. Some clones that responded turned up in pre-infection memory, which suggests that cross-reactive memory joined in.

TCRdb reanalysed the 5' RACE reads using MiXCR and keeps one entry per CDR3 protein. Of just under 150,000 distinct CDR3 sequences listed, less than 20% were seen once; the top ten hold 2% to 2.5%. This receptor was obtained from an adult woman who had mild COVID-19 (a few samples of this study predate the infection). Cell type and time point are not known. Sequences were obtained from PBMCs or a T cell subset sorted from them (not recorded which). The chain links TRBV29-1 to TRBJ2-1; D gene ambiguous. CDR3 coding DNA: TGCAGCGTTGAAGATTTCTATATTAATGAGCAGTTCTTC. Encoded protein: CSVEDFYINEQFF.